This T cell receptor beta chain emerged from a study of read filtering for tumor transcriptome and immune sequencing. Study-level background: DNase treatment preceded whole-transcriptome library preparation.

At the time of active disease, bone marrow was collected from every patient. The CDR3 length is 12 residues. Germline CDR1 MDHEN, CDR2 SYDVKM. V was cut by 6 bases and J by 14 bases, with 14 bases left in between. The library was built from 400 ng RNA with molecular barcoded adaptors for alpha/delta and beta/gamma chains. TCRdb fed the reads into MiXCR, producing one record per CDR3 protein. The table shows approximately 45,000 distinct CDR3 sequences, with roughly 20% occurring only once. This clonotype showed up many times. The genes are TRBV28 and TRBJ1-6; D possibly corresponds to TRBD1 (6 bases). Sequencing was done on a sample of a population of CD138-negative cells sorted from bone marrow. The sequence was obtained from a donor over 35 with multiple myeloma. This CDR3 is CASRPQGMTLHF. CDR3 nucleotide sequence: TGTGCCAGCAGGCCGCAGGGGATGACCCTCCACTTT. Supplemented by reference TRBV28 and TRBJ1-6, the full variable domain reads DVKVTQSSRYLVKRTGEKVFLECVQDMDHENMFWYRQDPGLGLRLIYFSYDVKMKEKGDIPEGYSVSREKKERFSLILESASTNQTSMYLCASRPQGMTLHFGNGTRLTVT.